Shown below are 19 T cell receptor beta chains from a single sample sequenced in a study of cytomegalovirus exposure and HLA in healthy donors. The PCR was carried out with 60 Vbeta primers and 13 Jbeta primers. Assay: immunoSEQ multiplex PCR; the TCRdb copy retains only in-frame clones and omits some. The sample yields around 83,000 clones, more than 70% seen once. The sample was PBMCs. The receptors derive from a male donor in good health and CMV-seropositive.

This chain connects TRBV11-2 to TRBJ1-1; tentatively, D is TRBD1 (6 bases). V was trimmed by 3 bases and J by 0 bases, leaving 14 bases between them. The CDR3 loop spans 16 amino acids. Germline V gene sequence: CDR1 SGHAT, CDR2 FQNNGV. Here the CDR3 DNA reads TGTGCCAGCAGCTTGTGGCCAGGGGTCGTGAACACTGAAGCTTTCTTT. Translated, it gives CASSLWPGVVNTEAFF.

The J gene is TRBJ2-6, the V gene TRBV5-1; D might be TRBD1 (7 bases). The CDR3 loop spans 19 amino acids. The ends were cut back, 1 base at V and 2 bases at J, with 19 bases in the middle. From germline, CDR1 is SGHRS and CDR2 YFSETQ. The chain's CDR3 is CASSLWAGGQSPGANVLTF. The CDR3 nucleotides read TGCGCCAGCAGCTTGTGGGCCGGGGGACAGTCCCCTGGGGCCAACGTCCTGACTTTC.

This sequence joins TRBV7-9 and TRBJ1-5, with D tentatively TRBD1 (5 bases). V was cut by 2 bases and J by 1 base, with 6 bases left in between. The CDR3 runs 14 residues. The germline CDR1 and CDR2 sequences are SEHNR and FQNEAQ (reference sequence). The CDR3 sequence is CASSLQGSNQPQHF. In nucleotides, the CDR3 is TGTGCCAGCAGCTTACAGGGAAGCAATCAGCCCCAGCATTTT.

This clone was counted a few times. V is TRBV5-6 and J is TRBJ2-1; 9 bases are shared with TRBD2. Looked up from germline, CDR1 is SGHDT and CDR2 is YYEEEE. Trimming cost V 0 bases and J 4 bases; bases outside gene matches: 5. The CDR3 extends over 16 amino acids. CDR3 region: CASSLEGTSRYNEQFF. As DNA, the CDR3 is TGTGCCAGCAGCTTGGAGGGGACTAGCAGATACAATGAGCAGTTCTTC. The full variable domain, rest sourced from reference TRBV5-6 and TRBJ2-1, is DAGVTQSPTHLIKTRGQQVTLRCSPKSGHDTVSWYQQALGQGPQFIFQYYEEEERQRGNFPDRFSGHQFPNYSSELNVNALLLGDSALYLCASSLEGTSRYNEQFFGPGTRLTVL.

This chain connects TRBV7-8 to TRBJ1-1; D gene unclear. Looked up from germline, CDR1 is SGHVS and CDR2 is FQNEAQ. The V end lost 5 bases, the J end lost 1 base, and 8 bases lay between the germline ends. CDR3 length: 13 residues. The CDR3 nucleotides read TGTGCCAGCAGCGAGCAGGCGAACACTGAAGCTTTCTTT. Protein: CASSEQANTEAFF.

This chain connects TRBV2 to TRBJ1-2; the match to TRBD1 covers 8 bases. V lost 6 bases and J lost 3; bases outside the gene matches: 12. The CDR3 has 16 amino acids. CDR1 and CDR2 (germline): SNHLY, FYNNEI. Here the CDR3 reads CASSPRTGRSYYGYTF. CDR3 bases: TGTGCCAGCAGCCCACGGACAGGGCGGTCGTACTATGGCTACACCTTC.

The V call is TRBV29-1, the J call TRBJ1-4; possible D gene TRBD1, 5 bases. Trimming removed 7 bases at V and 7 bases at J, with 7 bases between. The germline V gene has CDR1 SQVTM and CDR2 ANQGSEA. The CDR3 runs 10 residues. CDR3 loop: CSAQGEKLFF. The CDR3, as DNA: TGCAGCGCCCAGGGTGAAAAACTGTTTTTT.

The chain employs TRBV5-1 and TRBJ2-7, with TRBD1 as a possible D gene (5 bases). Germline lookup yields CDR1 SGHRS and CDR2 YFSETQ. CDR3 size: 15 residues. V was cut by 0 bases and J by 2 bases, with 12 bases left in between. The CDR3 bases are TGCGCCAGCAGCTTGGTTTCAGGGATGGCCTACGAGCAGTACTTC. Residues: CASSLVSGMAYEQYF. Full variable domain (rest looked up from reference TRBV5-1 and TRBJ2-7): KAGVTQTPRYLIKTRGQQVTLSCSPISGHRSVSWYQQTPGQGLQFLFEYFSETQRNKGNFPGRFSGRQFSNSRSEMNVSTLELGDSALYLCASSLVSGMAYEQYFGPGTRLTVT.

The V gene is TRBV6-5, the J gene TRBJ2-3; the match to TRBD2 covers 7 bases. Germline V gives CDR1 MNHEY, CDR2 SVGAGI. The ends lost 0 bases at V and 5 bases at J; junction bases unmatched: 8. This CDR3 has 16 residues. CDR3 DNA: TGTGCCAGCAGTTACTCCGGCGGGGGTGCCGAAGATACGCAGTATTTT. It codes for CASSYSGGGAEDTQYF.

V gene TRBV2 combines with J gene TRBJ2-7; 13 bases fit TRBD2. Looked up from germline, CDR1 is SNHLY and CDR2 is FYNNEI. The CDR3 runs to 18 residues. V was pared by 3 bases and J by 5 bases, with 13 bases of the junction left unmatched. The CDR3 nucleotides read TGTGCCAGCAGTGACCTAGAACTAGCGGGAGGGCCAAGGCACGAGCAGTACTTC. This gives the protein CASSDLELAGGPRHEQYF. The full variable domain, in which reference TRBV2 and TRBJ2-7 provide the parts outside the CDR3, is EPEVTQTPSHQVTQMGQEVILRCVPISNHLYFYWYRQILGQKVEFLVSFYNNEISEKSEIFDDQFSVERPDGSNFTLKIRSTKLEDSAMYFCASSDLELAGGPRHEQYFGPGTRLTVT.

The chain has TRBV5-1 and TRBJ2-2; TRBD2 might be the D (7 bases). There are 14 residues in the CDR3. V lost 4 bases and J 6 bases, leaving 13 bases between the germline ends. Germline loops: CDR1 SGHRS, CDR2 YFSETQ. The CDR3 coding sequence is TGCGCCAGCAGCCGCGAGGGGGGGGCCGGGGAGCTGTTTTTT. Translating gives CASSREGGAGELFF.

The chain links TRBV2 to TRBJ1-1, with D perhaps TRBD1 (6 bases). The germline CDR1 and CDR2 sequences are SNHLY and FYNNEI. The CDR3 extends over 14 amino acids. With 6 bases removed from V and 2 bases from J, the gap between germline ends came to 13 bases. This CDR3 reads CASSSGVRNTEAFF. CDR3 in DNA: TGTGCCAGCAGCTCAGGGGTCCGTAACACTGAAGCTTTCTTT.

The rearrangement links TRBV15 to TRBJ2-3, with D maybe TRBD2 (5 bases). Trimming cost V 3 bases and J 2 bases, with 6 bases left between them. The CDR3 consists of 13 residues. CDR1 LNHNV and CDR2 YYDKDF come from the germline V gene (reference sequence). The CDR3 DNA follows: TGTGCCACCAGCAGGGACTTCACAGATACGCAGTATTTT. Translating gives CATSRDFTDTQYF.

The V call is TRBV6-5, the J call TRBJ1-1; 11 bases match TRBD1. The ends lost 5 bases at V and 7 bases at J; junction bases unmatched: 6. The CDR3 runs 14 residues. The germline V gene has CDR1 MNHEY and CDR2 SVGAGI. CDR3 residues: CASSRTGGSGEAFF. The CDR3 region has the DNA TGTGCCAGCAGTAGGACAGGGGGCTCTGGTGAAGCTTTCTTT.

The genes are TRBV7-6 and TRBJ2-7, with D maybe TRBD2 (6 bases). V lost 2 bases and J lost 7, with 12 bases in between. Germline loops: CDR1 SGHVS, CDR2 FNYEAQ. The CDR3 contains 13 residues. The CDR3 is CASSLPSVGEQYF. CDR3 bases: TGTGCCAGCAGCTTACCTAGCGTAGGGGAGCAGTACTTC.

This clone was seen only a few times. This sequence joins TRBV27 and TRBJ2-1, with 9 bases fitting TRBD2. J was trimmed by 5 bases and V by 1 base; bases with no gene match: 6. CDR1 and CDR2 from the germline V gene are MNHEY and SMNVEV (reference sequence). The CDR3 has 16 amino acids. CDR3 coding DNA: TGTGCCAGCAGTTTATATCTCGTAGCGGGGGACAATGAGCAGTTCTTC. This gives the protein CASSLYLVAGDNEQFF.

The V call is TRBV28, the J call TRBJ2-1, with 8 positions matching TRBD1. The V and J ends lost 5 bases and 10 bases, in that order; junction bases with no gene match: 10. The V gene's germline CDR1 is MDHEN and CDR2 SYDVKM. The CDR3 runs 14 residues. In DNA, the CDR3 is TGTGCCAGCAGTACGGGACAGGCCTATGGGGAGCAGTTCTTC. It codes for CASSTGQAYGEQFF.

The chain couples TRBV2 to TRBJ2-4, with 7 bases matching TRBD2. Trimming at V came to 10 bases and at J to 0 bases, leaving 6 bases not matched to a gene. CDR3 length: 14 amino acids. Germline V gives CDR1 SNHLY, CDR2 FYNNEI. The CDR3 region is CANAAGEAKNIQYF. The CDR3 region has the DNA TGTGCCAACGCTGCGGGAGAAGCCAAAAACATTCAGTACTTC.

J is TRBJ2-1 and V is TRBV7-8, with 7 nucleotides matching TRBD2. The V gene's germline CDR1 is SGHVS and CDR2 FQNEAQ. The trim removed 5 bases at V and 3 bases at J, leaving 7 bases unmatched. The CDR3 extends over 15 amino acids. The CDR3 here is CASSHGTTNYNEQFF. CDR3 nucleotides: TGTGCCAGCAGCCACGGGACTACAAACTACAATGAGCAGTTCTTC.